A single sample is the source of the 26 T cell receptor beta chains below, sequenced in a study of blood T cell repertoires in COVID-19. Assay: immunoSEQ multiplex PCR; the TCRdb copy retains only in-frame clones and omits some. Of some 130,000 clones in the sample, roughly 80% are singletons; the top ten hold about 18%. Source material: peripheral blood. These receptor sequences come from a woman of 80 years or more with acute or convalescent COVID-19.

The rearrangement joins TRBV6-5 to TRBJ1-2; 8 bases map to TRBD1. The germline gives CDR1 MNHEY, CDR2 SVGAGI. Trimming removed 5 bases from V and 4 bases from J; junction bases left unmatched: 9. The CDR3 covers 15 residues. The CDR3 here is CASSPGQGGGYGYTF. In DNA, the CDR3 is TGTGCCAGCAGTCCCGGACAGGGTGGCGGCTATGGCTACACCTTC.

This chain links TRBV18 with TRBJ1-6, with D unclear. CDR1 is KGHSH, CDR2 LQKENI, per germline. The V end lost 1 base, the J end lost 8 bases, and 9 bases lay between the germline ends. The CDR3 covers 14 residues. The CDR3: CASSPLPTDSPLHF. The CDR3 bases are TGTGCCAGCTCACCACTCCCAACGGATTCACCCCTCCACTTT.

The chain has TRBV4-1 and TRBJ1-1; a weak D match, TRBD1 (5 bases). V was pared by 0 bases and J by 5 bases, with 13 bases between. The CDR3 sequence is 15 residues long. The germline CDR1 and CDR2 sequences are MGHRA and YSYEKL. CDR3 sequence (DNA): TGCGCCAGCAGCCAAGACGGCCAGGGTGGTACTGAAGCTTTCTTT. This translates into CASSQDGQGGTEAFF.

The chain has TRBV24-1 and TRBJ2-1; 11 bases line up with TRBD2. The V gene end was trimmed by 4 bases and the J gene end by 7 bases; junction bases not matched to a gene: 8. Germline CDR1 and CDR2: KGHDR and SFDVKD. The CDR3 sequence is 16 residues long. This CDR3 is CATSDKGTSGTNEQFF. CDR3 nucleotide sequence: TGTGCCACCAGTGACAAAGGGACTAGCGGTACTAATGAGCAGTTCTTC.

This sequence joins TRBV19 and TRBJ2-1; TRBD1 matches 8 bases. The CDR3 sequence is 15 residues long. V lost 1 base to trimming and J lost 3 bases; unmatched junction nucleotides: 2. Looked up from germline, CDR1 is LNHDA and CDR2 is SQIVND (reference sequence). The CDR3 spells CASSIAGGFYNEQFF. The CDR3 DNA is TGTGCCAGTAGTATAGCAGGGGGCTTCTACAATGAGCAGTTCTTC.

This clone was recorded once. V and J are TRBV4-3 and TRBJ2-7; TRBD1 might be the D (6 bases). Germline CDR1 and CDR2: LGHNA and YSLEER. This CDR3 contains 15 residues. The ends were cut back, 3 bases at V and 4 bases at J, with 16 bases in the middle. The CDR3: CASSQYRDNGYEQYF. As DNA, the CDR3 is TGCGCCAGCAGCCAGTACCGGGACAACGGATACGAGCAGTACTTC.

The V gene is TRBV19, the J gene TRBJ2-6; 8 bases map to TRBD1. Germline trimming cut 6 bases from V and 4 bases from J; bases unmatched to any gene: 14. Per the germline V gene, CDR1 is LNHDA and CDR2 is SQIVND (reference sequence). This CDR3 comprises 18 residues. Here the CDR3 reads CASSLGQGKVFGANVLTF. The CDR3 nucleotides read TGTGCCAGTAGCCTTGGACAGGGAAAGGTCTTCGGGGCCAACGTCCTGACTTTC.

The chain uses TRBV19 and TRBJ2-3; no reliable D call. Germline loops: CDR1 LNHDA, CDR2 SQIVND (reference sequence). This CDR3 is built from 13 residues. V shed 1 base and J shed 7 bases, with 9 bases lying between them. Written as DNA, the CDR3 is TGTGCCAGTAGTATAGGTGAGGCGAATACGCAGTATTTT. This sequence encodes CASSIGEANTQYF. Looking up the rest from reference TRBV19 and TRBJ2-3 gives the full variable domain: DGGITQSPKYLFRKEGQNVTLSCEQNLNHDAMYWYRQDPGQGLRLIYYSQIVNDFQKGDIAEGYSVSREKKESFPLTVTSAQKNPTAFYLCASSIGEANTQYFGPGTRLTVL.

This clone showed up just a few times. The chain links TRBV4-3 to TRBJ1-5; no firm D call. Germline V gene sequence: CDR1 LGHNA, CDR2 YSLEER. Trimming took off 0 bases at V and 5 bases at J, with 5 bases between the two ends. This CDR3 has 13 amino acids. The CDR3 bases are TGCGCCAGCAGCCAAGACACGGATCAGCCCCAGCATTTT. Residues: CASSQDTDQPQHF.

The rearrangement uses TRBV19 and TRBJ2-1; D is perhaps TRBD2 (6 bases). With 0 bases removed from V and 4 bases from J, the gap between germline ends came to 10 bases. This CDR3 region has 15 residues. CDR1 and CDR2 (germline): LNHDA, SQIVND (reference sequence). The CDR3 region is CASSIEVGGYNEQFF. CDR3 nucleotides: TGTGCCAGTAGTATAGAGGTGGGAGGTTACAATGAGCAGTTCTTC.

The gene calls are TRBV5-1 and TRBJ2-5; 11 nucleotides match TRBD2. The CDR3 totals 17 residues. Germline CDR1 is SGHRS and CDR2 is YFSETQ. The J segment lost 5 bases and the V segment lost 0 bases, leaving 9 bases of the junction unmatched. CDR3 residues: CASSLGLAGINKETQYF. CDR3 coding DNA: TGCGCCAGCAGCTTGGGACTAGCGGGAATTAATAAGGAGACCCAGTACTTC.

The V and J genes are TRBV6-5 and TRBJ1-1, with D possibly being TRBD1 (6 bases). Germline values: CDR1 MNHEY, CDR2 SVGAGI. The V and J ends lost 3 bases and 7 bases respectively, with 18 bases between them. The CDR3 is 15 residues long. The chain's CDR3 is CASSYIGTTRGEAFF. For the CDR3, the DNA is TGTGCCAGCAGTTATATTGGGACAACCCGGGGTGAAGCTTTCTTT.

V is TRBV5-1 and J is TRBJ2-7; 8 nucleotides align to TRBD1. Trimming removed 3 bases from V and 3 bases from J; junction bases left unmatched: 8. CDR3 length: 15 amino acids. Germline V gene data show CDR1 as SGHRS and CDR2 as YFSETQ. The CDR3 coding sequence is TGCGCCAGCAGCTCGGCAGGGGGCTTATACTACGAGCAGTACTTC. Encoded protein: CASSSAGGLYYEQYF.

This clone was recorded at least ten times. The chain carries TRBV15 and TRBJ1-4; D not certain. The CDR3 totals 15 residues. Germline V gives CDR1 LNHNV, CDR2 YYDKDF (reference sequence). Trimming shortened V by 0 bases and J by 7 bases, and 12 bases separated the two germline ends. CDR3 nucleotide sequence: TGTGCCACCAGCAGAGATGGTGGGCCCGGTGAAAAACTGTTTTTT. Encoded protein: CATSRDGGPGEKLFF. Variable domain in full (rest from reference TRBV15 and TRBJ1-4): DAMVIQNPRYQVTQFGKPVTLSCSQTLNHNVMYWYQQKSSQAPKLLFHYYDKDFNNEADTPDNFQSRRPNTSFCFLDIRSPGLGDTAMYLCATSRDGGPGEKLFFGSGTQLSVL.

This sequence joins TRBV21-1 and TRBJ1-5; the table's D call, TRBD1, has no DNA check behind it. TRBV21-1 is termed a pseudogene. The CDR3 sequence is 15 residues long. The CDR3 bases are TGTGCCAGCAGCATCCCAGGCAGGCTAAATCAGCCCCAGCATTTT. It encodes CASSIPGRLNQPQHF.

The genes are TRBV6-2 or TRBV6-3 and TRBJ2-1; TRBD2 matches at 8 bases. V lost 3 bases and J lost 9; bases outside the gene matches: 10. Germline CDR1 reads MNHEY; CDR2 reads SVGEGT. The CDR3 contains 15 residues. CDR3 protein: CASSYALAGPLEQFF. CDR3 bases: TGTGCCAGCAGTTATGCGTTAGCGGGGCCACTTGAGCAGTTCTTC.

The CDR3 reads CASSRTGSEKLFF. DNA for the CDR3: TGTGCCAGCAGCCGCACAGGATCCGAAAAACTGTTTTTT. The gene calls are TRBV14 and TRBJ1-4; a possible D gene is TRBD1 (5 bases). V lost 4 bases, J lost 8 bases, and 11 bases lay in between. Germline CDR1 reads SGHDN; CDR2 reads FVKESK. The CDR3 runs to 13 residues.

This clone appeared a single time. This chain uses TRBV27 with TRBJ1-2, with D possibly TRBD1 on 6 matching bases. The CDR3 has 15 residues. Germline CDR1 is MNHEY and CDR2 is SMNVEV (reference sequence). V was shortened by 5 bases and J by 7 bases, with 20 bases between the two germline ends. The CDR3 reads CASSLGSQGRGGYTF. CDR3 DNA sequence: TGTGCCAGCAGTCTAGGATCACAGGGACGAGGTGGCTACACCTTC.

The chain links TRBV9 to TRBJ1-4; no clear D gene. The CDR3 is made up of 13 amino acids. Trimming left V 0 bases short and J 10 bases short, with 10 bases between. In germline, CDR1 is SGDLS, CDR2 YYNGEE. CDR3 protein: CASSVGEGAKLFF. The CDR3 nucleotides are TGTGCCAGCAGCGTAGGGGAGGGCGCAAAACTGTTTTTT.

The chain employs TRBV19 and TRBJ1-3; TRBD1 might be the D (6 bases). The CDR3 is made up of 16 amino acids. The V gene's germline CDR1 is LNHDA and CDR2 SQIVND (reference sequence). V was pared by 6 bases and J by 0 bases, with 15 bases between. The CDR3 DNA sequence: TGTGCCAGTAGGCCCACCGGACAGAGCTCTGGAAACACCATATATTTT. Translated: CASRPTGQSSGNTIYF.

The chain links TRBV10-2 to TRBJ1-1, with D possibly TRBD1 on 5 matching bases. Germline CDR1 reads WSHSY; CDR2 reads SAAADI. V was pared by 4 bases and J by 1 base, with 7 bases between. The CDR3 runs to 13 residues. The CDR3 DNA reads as TGCGCCAGCAGTGCCACAGGGAACACTGAAGCTTTCTTT. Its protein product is CASSATGNTEAFF.

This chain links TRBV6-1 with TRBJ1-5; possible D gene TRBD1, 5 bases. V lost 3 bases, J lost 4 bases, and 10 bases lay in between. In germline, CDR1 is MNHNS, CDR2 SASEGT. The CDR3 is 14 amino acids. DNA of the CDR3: TGTGCCAGCAGTGAGGCGGGACTTAATCAGCCCCAGCATTTT. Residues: CASSEAGLNQPQHF.

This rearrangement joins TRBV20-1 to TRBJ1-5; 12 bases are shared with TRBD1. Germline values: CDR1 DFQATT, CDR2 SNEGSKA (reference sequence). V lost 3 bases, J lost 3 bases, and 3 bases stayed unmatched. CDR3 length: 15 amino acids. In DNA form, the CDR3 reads TGCAGTGCTAGTTGGGACAGGGGGCTCAATCAGCCCCAGCATTTT. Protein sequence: CSASWDRGLNQPQHF.

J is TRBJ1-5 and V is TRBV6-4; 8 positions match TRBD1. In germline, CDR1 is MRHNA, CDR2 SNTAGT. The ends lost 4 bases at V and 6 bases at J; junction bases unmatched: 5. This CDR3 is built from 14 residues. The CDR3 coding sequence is TGTGCCAGCAGTGTTGAGACAGGGGCTCAGCCCCAGCATTTT. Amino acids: CASSVETGAQPQHF.

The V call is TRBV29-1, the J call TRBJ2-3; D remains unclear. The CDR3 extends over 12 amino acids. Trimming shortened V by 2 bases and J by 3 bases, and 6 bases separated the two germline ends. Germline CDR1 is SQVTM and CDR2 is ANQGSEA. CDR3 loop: CSVESTTDTQYF. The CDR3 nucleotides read TGCAGCGTTGAATCCACTACAGATACGCAGTATTTT.

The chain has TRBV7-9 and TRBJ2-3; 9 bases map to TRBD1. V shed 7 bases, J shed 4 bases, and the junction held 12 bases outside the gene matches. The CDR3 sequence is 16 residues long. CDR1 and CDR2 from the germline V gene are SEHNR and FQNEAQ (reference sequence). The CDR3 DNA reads TGTGCCAGCAACCCCCACAGGGGGCGATTATCAGATACGCAGTATTTT. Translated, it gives CASNPHRGRLSDTQYF.